The 10 T cell receptor beta chains in this list originate from one sample, sequenced in a study of T cells after yellow fever vaccination (dated 2019 in TCRdb). The method behind the library was 5' RACE. TCRdb records Illumina NovaSeq 6000 as the sequencer. TCRdb applied fastp at Q25 and MiXCR to the public reads, then kept only in-frame beta chains. Every entry covers one CDR3 protein and lists the most common genes and DNA from its rows. The sample table contains hundreds of thousands of distinct CDR3 sequences; only one count was recorded for 15% to 20% of them. Roughly 19% of the sample belongs to the ten largest clones. The intended sense of this specimen's treatment or condition label: live attenuated yellow fever vaccine strain. This specimen consisted of PBMCs, obtained before the yellow fever booster vaccination. The receptors here all came from a man aged 18 to 30 who received the YFV17D yellow fever vaccine.

This clonotype appeared a few times. The rearrangement links TRBV27 to TRBJ1-6; no clear D. The germline V gene has CDR1 MNHEY and CDR2 SMNVEV (reference sequence). Trimming removed 6 bases at V and 10 bases at J, with 16 bases between. CDR3 size: 14 residues. CDR3 residues: CASRPLRTGSPLHF. The CDR3 region has the DNA TGTGCCAGCAGACCACTCCGGACCGGCTCACCCCTCCACTTT.

A few counts support this clonotype. CDR3 coding DNA: TGTGCCAGCAGCTTACAGGGCTCGGGCACTGAAGCTTTCTTT. It translates to CASSLQGSGTEAFF. This chain uses TRBV7-9 with TRBJ1-1, with D possibly being TRBD1 (5 bases). V gave up 2 bases and J gave up 4 bases, with 11 bases separating them. The CDR3 runs 14 residues. Germline-derived CDR1 and CDR2 are SEHNR and FQNEAQ (reference sequence). Looking up the rest from reference TRBV7-9 and TRBJ1-1 gives the full variable domain: DTGVSQNPRHKITKRGQNVTFRCDPISEHNRLYWYRQTLGQGPEFLTYFQNEAQLEKSRLLSDRFSAERPKGSFSTLEIQRTEQGDSAMYLCASSLQGSGTEAFFGQGTRLTVV.

This clonotype was detected a few times. The V gene is TRBV28, the J gene TRBJ1-3; a weak D match, TRBD1 (6 bases). V lost 5 bases and J 8 bases, leaving 19 bases between the germline ends. Per germline, CDR1 MDHEN and CDR2 SYDVKM. This CDR3 region has 15 residues. CDR3 coding DNA: TGTGCCAGCAGTCCTGGGGGGGGCAATAGAGACACCATATATTTT. Translated, it gives CASSPGGGNRDTIYF.

The table lists this clonotype with many counts. The chain recombines TRBV6-5 with TRBJ1-2, with 7 nucleotides matching TRBD1. V trimming: 6 bases; J trimming: 4 bases; junction bases outside the gene matches: 11. The CDR3 has 15 residues. Germline V lookup: CDR1 MNHEY, CDR2 SVGAGI. This chain's CDR3 is CASSRRQGYAYGYTF. The CDR3 nucleotides are TGTGCCAGCAGCCGCCGACAGGGATATGCCTATGGCTACACCTTC.

This chain connects TRBV18 to TRBJ1-4, with D unclear. V was shortened by 0 bases and J by 5 bases, with 7 bases between the two germline ends. Germline CDR1 and CDR2: KGHSH and LQKENI. CDR3 length: 14 residues. This CDR3 is CASSPPRPNEKLFF. The CDR3 bases are TGTGCCAGCTCACCACCTAGGCCAAATGAAAAACTGTTTTTT.

This clonotype was observed a handful of times. The CDR3 DNA follows: TGCAGTGCTAGAGATCCGCGACAGGGGTATCATGGCTACACCTTC. Translation: CSARDPRQGYHGYTF. The chain combines TRBV20-1 with TRBJ1-2, with 8 bases matching TRBD1. CDR3 length: 15 residues. Germline CDR1 DFQATT, CDR2 SNEGSKA (reference sequence). Unmatched junction bases numbered 9, after V lost 0 bases and J lost 6 bases.

Only a few counts were recorded for this clonotype. This chain links TRBV10-3 with TRBJ2-1; D may be TRBD1 or TRBD2 (6 bases each). This CDR3 contains 15 residues. Trimming removed 4 bases from V and 5 bases from J, with 15 bases in between. CDR1 ENHRY and CDR2 SYGVKD come from the germline V gene. CDR3 nucleotide sequence: TGTGCCATCAGTGTGGAGGGACACCAAAACAATGAGCAGTTCTTC. Protein sequence: CAISVEGHQNNEQFF.

This clonotype was counted a few times. This rearrangement joins TRBV28 to TRBJ2-2; possible D gene TRBD2, 7 bases. Germline CDR1 MDHEN, CDR2 SYDVKM. This CDR3 is 16 amino acids long. V was trimmed by 7 bases and J by 0 bases, leaving 15 bases between them. The CDR3 reads CASTHRGAPNTGELFF. CDR3 coding DNA: TGTGCCAGCACGCACCGGGGGGCCCCGAACACCGGGGAGCTGTTTTTT.

This clonotype was seen at least ten times. The V call is TRBV10-3, the J call TRBJ2-3; TRBD2 aligns across 11 bases. Trimming removed 0 bases from V and 5 bases from J; junction bases left unmatched: 10. In germline, CDR1 is ENHRY, CDR2 SYGVKD. The CDR3 loop spans 18 amino acids. Here the CDR3 reads CAISESGVAGGPRDTQYF. CDR3 DNA sequence: TGTGCCATCAGTGAGTCTGGAGTAGCGGGGGGGCCTCGAGATACGCAGTATTTT.

This clonotype occurred a few times. This chain joins TRBV7-8 and TRBJ2-7; unclear D gene. CDR1 and CDR2 (germline): SGHVS, FQNEAQ. V was cut by 5 bases and J by 9 bases, with 20 bases left in between. This CDR3 is built from 14 residues. The CDR3 reads CASSPASDLRWQYF. CDR3 DNA sequence: TGTGCCAGCAGCCCCGCGTCGGACCTGAGATGGCAGTACTTC.